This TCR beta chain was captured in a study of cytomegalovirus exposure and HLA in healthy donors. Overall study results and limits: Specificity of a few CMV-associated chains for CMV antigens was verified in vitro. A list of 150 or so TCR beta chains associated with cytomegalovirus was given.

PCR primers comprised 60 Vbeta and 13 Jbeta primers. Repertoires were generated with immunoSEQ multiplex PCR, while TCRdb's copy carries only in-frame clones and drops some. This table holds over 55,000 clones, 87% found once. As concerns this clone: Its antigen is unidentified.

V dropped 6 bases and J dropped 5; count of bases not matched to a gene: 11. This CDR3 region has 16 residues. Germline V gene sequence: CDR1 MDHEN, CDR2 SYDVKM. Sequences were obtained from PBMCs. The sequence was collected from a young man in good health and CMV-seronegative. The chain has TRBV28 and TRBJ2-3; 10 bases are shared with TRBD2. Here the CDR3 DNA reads TGTGCCAGCAGCGACTCAGCGGGGGGGCTGAGAGATACGCAGTATTTT. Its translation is CASSDSAGGLRDTQYF.